These T cell receptor beta chains were read from a single sample in a study of shared clonotypes between healthy human individuals. Measured with immunoSEQ multiplex PCR; TCRdb has only the in-frame clones, and not every one. There are approximately 2.4 million clones in the sample; approximately 96% occur only once, and approximately 0.13% lies in the top ten. The sample comprised naive CD4+ T cells sorted from blood. Every receptor here comes from a man aged 18 to 30 in good health. Both conserved end residues are part of each CDR3. The D gene is left open where the match is weak. Size is stated for part of the rows, as once, few or many counts, or as a class when the clone is expanded.

V gene	J gene	clone size	D gene	CDR3 DNA	CDR3 protein
TRBV9	TRBJ1-6	-	-	TGTGCCAGCAGCGACGGGGGACACGATAATTCACCCCTCCACTTT	CASSDGGHDNSPLHF
TRBV9	TRBJ2-2	-	TRBD2	TGTGCCAGCAGCGTAGCGGGGGGCACCGGGGAGCTGTTTTTT	CASSVAGGTGELFF
TRBV29-1	TRBJ1-1	-	-	TGCAGCGTTGTTCACGGGAACACTGAAGCTTTCTTT	CSVVHGNTEAFF
TRBV30	TRBJ1-5	-	TRBD1	TGTGCCTGGAGTCAAGGTCCCGGACAGGGAAGAATTAGCAATCAGCCCCAGCATTTT	CAWSQGPGQGRISNQPQHF
TRBV30	TRBJ2-3	once	-	TGTGCCTGGAAATCCTTAAGCACAGATACGCAGTATTTT	CAWKSLSTDTQYF
TRBV5-4	TRBJ1-5	-	-	TGTGCCAGCAGCTTTACTGGGCTCGCGGGCAATCAGCCCCAGCATTTT	CASSFTGLAGNQPQHF
TRBV6-6	TRBJ2-7	-	-	TGTGCCAGCAGTTACGGGGGACAAACCTACGAGCAGTACTTC	CASSYGGQTYEQYF
TRBV18	TRBJ2-2	once	TRBD2	TGTGCCAGCTCACTGGTAGCGGGTCCGAACACCGGGGAGCTGTTTTTT	CASSLVAGPNTGELFF
TRBV4-3	TRBJ1-2	once	-	TGCGCCAGCAGCCAAGAATGGGGACTTAACTATGGCTACACCTTC	CASSQEWGLNYGYTF
TRBV5-1	TRBJ2-3	-	-	TGCGCCAGCAGCTTTGCCGGGGCGGATACGCAGTATTTT	CASSFAGADTQYF
TRBV2	TRBJ1-1	few	-	TGTGCCAGCGTGACAGCGAACACTGAAGCTTTCTTT	CASVTANTEAFF
TRBV12-5	TRBJ2-3	-	-	TGTGCTAGTGGTTTGGTCCCCCAGAGCCTCACAGATACGCAGTATTTT	CASGLVPQSLTDTQYF
TRBV10-3	TRBJ1-1	once	TRBD1	TGTGCCATCAGTGGAGGACAGGGGAAATCAGGGGGCACTGAAGCTTTCTTT	CAISGGQGKSGGTEAFF
TRBV10-3	TRBJ2-5	-	TRBD2	TGTGCCATCAGTGTAGCGGGAGAAGAGACCCAGTACTTC	CAISVAGEETQYF
TRBV4-3	TRBJ2-2	-	-	TGCGCCAGCAGCCAAGACAGGGCCGGGGAGCTGTTTTTT	CASSQDRAGELFF
TRBV11-2	TRBJ2-2	-	-	TGTGCCAGCCGGCCGTGGGGGGCTAACACCGGGGAGCTGTTTTTT	CASRPWGANTGELFF